The rows below give T cell receptor beta chains drawn from one sample of a study of response to subunit inactivated influenza vaccine. TCRdb re-derived calls from the RT-PCR reads in MiXCR, one entry per CDR3 protein. The sample holds 600,000 to 850,000 distinct CDR3 sequences, 12% to 15% seen once. The sequencing here drew on PBMCs from blood, taken 14 to 15 days before vaccination. These receptors were obtained from a middle-aged man who received an inactivated influenza vaccine. Each CDR3 is given with its conserved first and last residue. The D gene is left open where the match is weak. Part of the rows lack a size; the others show once, few, many or a class for expanded clones.

J gene,CDR3 length,V gene,clone size,D gene,CDR3 DNA,CDR3 protein
TRBJ1-2,14,TRBV6-1,NA,NA,TGTGCCAGCAGGAGGACGGCGACTAACTATGGCTACACCTTC,CASRRTATNYGYTF
TRBJ1-1,16,TRBV6-1,few,TRBD1,TGTGCCAGCAGCCTTCTGGGACAGGGGGCCGGCACTGAAGCTTTCTTT,CASSLLGQGAGTEAFF
TRBJ2-3,14,TRBV12-3/TRBV12-4,NA,NA,TGTGCCAGCACCCCTGGGAGGGGGGGAGATACGCAGTATTTT,CASTPGRGGDTQYF
TRBJ1-4,16,TRBV11-3,few,TRBD1,TGTGCCAGTCGCATCCCCCCCGGGACAGAGAATGAAAAACTGTTTTTT,CASRIPPGTENEKLFF
TRBJ2-3,14,TRBV7-2,few,NA,TGTGCCAGCAGCTCTTGGACGGTCACAGATACGCAGTATTTT,CASSSWTVTDTQYF
TRBJ2-3,16,TRBV20-1,few,TRBD2,TGCAGTGCTACGGCCGGACTAGCGTCTAAAAGAGATACGCAGTATTTT,CSATAGLASKRDTQYF
TRBJ1-3,15,TRBV20-1,many,NA,TGCAGTGCTAGAGTCGCCGGTCTAGATGGAAACACCATATATTTT,CSARVAGLDGNTIYF
TRBJ2-5,15,TRBV7-2,NA,TRBD1,TGTGCCAGCAGCAGGGGGACAGGGGTTTTTGAGACCCAGTACTTC,CASSRGTGVFETQYF
TRBJ2-4,15,TRBV30,few,TRBD1,TGTGCCTGGAGTGTGACAGGGGGCGCATCTGGCATTCAGTACTTC,CAWSVTGGASGIQYF
TRBJ2-5,14,TRBV20-1,few,NA,TGCAGTGCTAGAGATCTTCAGGGCCAAGAGACCCAGTACTTC,CSARDLQGQETQYF
TRBJ2-1,14,TRBV29-1,NA,NA,TGCAGCGGGGGGAAGCGAGACTGGTACAATGAGCAGTTCTTC,CSGGKRDWYNEQFF
TRBJ2-1,21,TRBV4-1,few,NA,TGCGCCAGCAGCCAAGATATAATGAGGGGACTGGAGAGAACTTCCTACAATGAGCAGTTCTTC,CASSQDIMRGLERTSYNEQFF
TRBJ2-7,14,TRBV15,NA,TRBD2,TGTGCCACCAGCAGAGGACTAGCGGGAGAAGAGCAGTACTTC,CATSRGLAGEEQYF
TRBJ2-1,16,TRBV5-1,many,TRBD1,TGCGCCAGCAGCTCCAGGGACAGGGTAATCGGCAATGAGCAGTTCTTC,CASSSRDRVIGNEQFF
TRBJ1-2,17,TRBV2,many,NA,TGTGCCAGCAGTGACCCCCTCGACAGTCTAAACGACTATGGCTACACCTTC,CASSDPLDSLNDYGYTF